This TCR beta chain was sequenced for a study of CD8+CD57+ T cells in acquired aplastic anemia. V lost 5 bases to trimming and J lost 5 bases; unmatched junction nucleotides: 4. Germline V lookup: CDR1 SGHTA, CDR2 FQGNSA. The CDR3 consists of 14 residues. Profiling that covered TCR beta VDJ and CDR3 relied on genomic DNA as its template. MiXCR was run by TCRdb on the reads, yielding one entry per CDR3 protein. The sample consists of 220,000 or so distinct CDR3 sequences, 65% of them appearing once. By flow cytometry, patients selected for sequencing had shown an expansion of CD8+CD57+ cells. This clonotype was counted a single time.

The rearrangement joins TRBV7-2 to TRBJ2-3; 10 positions match TRBD1. Sequencing was performed on sorted CD4+, CD8+, or CD8+CD57+ T cells (not recorded which) from PBMCs. The origin of this receptor is a human donor with aplastic anemia. The chain's CDR3 is CASSDGQGEDTQYF. The CDR3 region has the DNA TGTGCCAGCAGCGATGGACAGGGGGAAGATACGCAGTATTTT. Full variable domain (rest looked up from reference TRBV7-2 and TRBJ2-3): GAGVSQSPSNKVTEKGKDVELRCDPISGHTALYWYRQSLGQGLEFLIYFQGNSAPDKSGLPSDRFSAERTGGSVSTLTIQRTQQEDSAVYLCASSDGQGEDTQYFGPGTRLTVL.